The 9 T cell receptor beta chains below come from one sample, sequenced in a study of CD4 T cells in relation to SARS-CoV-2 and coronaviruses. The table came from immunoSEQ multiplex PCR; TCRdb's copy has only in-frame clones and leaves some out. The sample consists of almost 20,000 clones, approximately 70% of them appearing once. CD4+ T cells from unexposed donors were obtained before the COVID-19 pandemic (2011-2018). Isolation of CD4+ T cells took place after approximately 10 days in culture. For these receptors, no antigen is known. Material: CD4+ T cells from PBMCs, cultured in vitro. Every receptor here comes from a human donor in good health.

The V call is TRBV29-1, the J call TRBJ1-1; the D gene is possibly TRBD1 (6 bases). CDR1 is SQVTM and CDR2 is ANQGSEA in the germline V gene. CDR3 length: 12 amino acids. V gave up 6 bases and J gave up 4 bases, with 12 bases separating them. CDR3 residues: CSVVTGSTEAFF. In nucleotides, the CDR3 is TGCAGCGTCGTCACAGGGAGCACTGAAGCTTTCTTT.

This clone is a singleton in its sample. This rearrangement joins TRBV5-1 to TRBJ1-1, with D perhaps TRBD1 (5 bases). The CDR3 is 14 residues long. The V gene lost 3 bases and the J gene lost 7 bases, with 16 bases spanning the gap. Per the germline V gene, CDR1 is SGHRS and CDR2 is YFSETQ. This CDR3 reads CASSWGSGRDEAFF. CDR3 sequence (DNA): TGCGCCAGCAGCTGGGGGTCAGGTAGAGATGAAGCTTTCTTT.

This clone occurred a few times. The CDR3 is CASSNQGAVNEQFF. The CDR3 coding sequence is TGTGCCAGCAGTAACCAGGGGGCCGTCAATGAGCAGTTCTTC. The rearrangement joins TRBV6-6 to TRBJ2-1, with 8 bases matching TRBD1. Germline-derived CDR1 and CDR2 are MNHNY and SVGAGI (reference sequence). The CDR3 is 14 residues long. Trimming took 5 bases from V and 6 from J; bases not matched to a gene: 6.

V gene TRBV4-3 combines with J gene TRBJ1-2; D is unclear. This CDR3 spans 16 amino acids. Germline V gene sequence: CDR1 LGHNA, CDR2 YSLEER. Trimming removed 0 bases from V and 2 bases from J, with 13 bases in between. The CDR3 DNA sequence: TGCGCCAGCAGCCAAGAAGTTAATCGGCCAAACTATGGCTACACCTTC. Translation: CASSQEVNRPNYGYTF.

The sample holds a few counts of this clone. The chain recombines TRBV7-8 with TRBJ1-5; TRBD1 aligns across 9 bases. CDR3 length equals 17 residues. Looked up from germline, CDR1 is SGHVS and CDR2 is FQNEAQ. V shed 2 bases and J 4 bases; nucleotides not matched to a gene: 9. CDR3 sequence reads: CASSLTHRDRENQPQHF. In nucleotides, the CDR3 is TGTGCCAGCAGCTTAACACACCGGGACAGGGAGAATCAGCCCCAGCATTTT.

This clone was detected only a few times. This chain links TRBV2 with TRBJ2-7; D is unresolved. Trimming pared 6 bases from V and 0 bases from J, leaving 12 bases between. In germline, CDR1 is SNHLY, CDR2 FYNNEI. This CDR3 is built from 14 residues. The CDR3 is CASRPQVSSYEQYF. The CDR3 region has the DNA TGTGCCAGCAGGCCCCAGGTTAGCTCCTACGAGCAGTACTTC.

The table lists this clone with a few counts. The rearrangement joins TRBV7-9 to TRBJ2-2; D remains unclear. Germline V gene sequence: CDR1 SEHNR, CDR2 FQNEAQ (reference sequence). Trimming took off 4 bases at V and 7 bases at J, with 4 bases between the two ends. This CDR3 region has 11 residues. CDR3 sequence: CASSSGGELFF. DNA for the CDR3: TGTGCCAGCAGCTCCGGCGGGGAGCTGTTTTTT.

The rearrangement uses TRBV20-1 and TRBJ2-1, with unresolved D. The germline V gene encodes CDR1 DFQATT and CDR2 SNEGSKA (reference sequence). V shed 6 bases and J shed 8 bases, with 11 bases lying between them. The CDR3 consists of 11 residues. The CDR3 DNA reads TGCAGTGCCCCCCGGGTTTATGAGCAGTTCTTC. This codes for CSAPRVYEQFF.

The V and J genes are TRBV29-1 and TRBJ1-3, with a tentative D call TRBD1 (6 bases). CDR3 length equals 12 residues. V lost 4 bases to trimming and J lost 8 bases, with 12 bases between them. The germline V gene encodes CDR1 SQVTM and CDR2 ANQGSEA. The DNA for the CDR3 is TGCAGCGTTGGAACAGGGCAAGACACCATATATTTT. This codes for CSVGTGQDTIYF.